Shown below are 32 T cell receptor beta chains from a single sample sequenced in a study of untreated major depressive disorder. Profiled with immunoSEQ multiplex PCR; TCRdb holds only in-frame clones, not every one. The sample lists approximately 20,000 clones, over 80% seen once, with less than 0.4% in the top ten. The material sequenced was CD4+ T cells from PBMCs. These receptors originate from a man aged 30 to 45 in good health.

The chain uses TRBV6-1 and TRBJ1-4; D is undetermined. The length of the CDR3 is 11 residues. CDR1 is MNHNS, CDR2 SASEGT, per germline. The V end lost 7 bases, the J end lost 7 bases, and 7 bases lay between the germline ends. In nucleotides, the CDR3 is TGTGCCAGCACTAAGGGTGAAAAACTGTTTTTT. Its protein product is CASTKGEKLFF.

J is TRBJ2-7 and V is TRBV27; D could derive from TRBD1 or TRBD2 (5 bases each). The CDR3 contains 14 residues. Trimming removed 5 bases from V and 0 bases from J, with 11 bases in between. In germline, CDR1 is MNHEY, CDR2 SMNVEV (reference sequence). CDR3 sequence: CASSQGPHSYEQYF. CDR3 sequence (DNA): TGTGCCAGCAGTCAGGGACCCCACTCCTACGAGCAGTACTTC.

In this sample, this clone turned up once. The chain recombines TRBV27 with TRBJ2-5, with D tentatively TRBD2 (5 bases). Germline V gene lookup returns CDR1 MNHEY and CDR2 SMNVEV (reference sequence). Trimming shortened V by 6 bases and J by 0 bases, and 17 bases separated the two germline ends. The CDR3 contains 16 residues. CDR3 nucleotide sequence: TGTGCCAGCAGCCTCATTACACGGGGTAACCAAGAGACCCAGTACTTC. Translating gives CASSLITRGNQETQYF.

The rearrangement uses TRBV5-1 and TRBJ1-4; 10 positions agree with TRBD1. There are 16 residues in the CDR3. In germline, CDR1 is SGHRS, CDR2 YFSETQ. Losses at the gene ends were 3 bases for V and 6 bases for J; bases not matched to a gene: 8. The CDR3 nucleotides are TGCGCCAGCAGCTCAGGACAGGGGGTTCGGTATGAAAAACTGTTTTTT. This encodes CASSSGQGVRYEKLFF.

The J gene is TRBJ2-7, the V gene TRBV6-5; weak D call: TRBD2 (5 bases). Trimming left V 6 bases short and J 4 bases short, with 19 bases between. This CDR3 is 15 amino acids long. The V gene's germline CDR1 is MNHEY and CDR2 SVGAGI. CDR3 coding DNA: TGTGCCAGCAGCCTACAGAGGGAGATGAGATACGAGCAGTACTTC. It codes for CASSLQREMRYEQYF.

This clone was observed a few times. The chain has TRBV6-4 and TRBJ2-1; D is uncertain. The CDR3 sequence is 14 residues long. Germline-derived CDR1 and CDR2 are MRHNA and SNTAGT. With 5 bases removed from V and 6 bases from J, the gap between germline ends came to 14 bases. Written as DNA, the CDR3 is TGTGCCAGCAGTCCCTCCTTCGGAACCAATGAGCAGTTCTTC. This encodes CASSPSFGTNEQFF.

About this clone: Other DNA variants within this sample encode the same CDR3. This chain joins TRBV5-1 and TRBJ1-5, with D unresolved. Germline CDR1 is SGHRS and CDR2 is YFSETQ. CDR3 length: 13 amino acids. V lost 1 base and J 5 bases, leaving 7 bases between the germline ends. DNA for the CDR3: TGCGCCAGCAGCTTGATGTCAGATCAGCCCCAGCATTTT. It specifies CASSLMSDQPQHF.

The chain couples TRBV30 to TRBJ2-5, with D perhaps matching TRBD2 (6 bases). The V gene's germline CDR1 is GTSNPN and CDR2 SVGIG (reference sequence). The ends were cut back, 1 base at V and 3 bases at J, with 12 bases in the middle. This CDR3 is 14 amino acids long. The CDR3 DNA follows: TGTGCCTGGAGTGGACTAGAGACAGAAGAGACCCAGTACTTC. Its protein product is CAWSGLETEETQYF.

V and J are TRBV14 and TRBJ1-2, with D possibly matching TRBD1 (6 bases). Trimming took off 4 bases at V and 7 bases at J, with 13 bases between the two ends. This CDR3 is 13 amino acids long. Germline-derived CDR1 and CDR2 are SGHDN and FVKESK. The CDR3 DNA follows: TGTGCCAGCAGCCTACAGGGAGGAACTGGCTACACCTTC. Translation: CASSLQGGTGYTF.

This chain connects TRBV4-3 to TRBJ1-2; no clear D gene. Trimming stripped 0 bases from V and 0 bases from J, with 8 bases between. The CDR3 consists of 15 residues. The germline gives CDR1 LGHNA, CDR2 YSLEER. The CDR3 loop reads CASSQDLTPNYGYTF. The CDR3 DNA reads as TGCGCCAGCAGCCAAGATCTCACCCCTAACTATGGCTACACCTTC.

This clone appeared once. This chain links TRBV18 with TRBJ2-7, with 12 bases that match TRBD2. This CDR3 has 15 residues. Losses at the gene ends were 5 bases for V and 1 base for J; bases not matched to a gene: 3. Per germline, CDR1 KGHSH and CDR2 LQKENI. CDR3 region: CASSTGLAGSYEQYF. CDR3 sequence (DNA): TGTGCCAGCTCAACGGGACTAGCGGGTTCCTACGAGCAGTACTTC.

The count of this clone is one. This chain joins TRBV7-2 and TRBJ1-5, with 7 bases aligning to TRBD1. V lost 3 bases and J lost 1; bases outside the gene matches: 3. The CDR3 length is 15 residues. Germline V gene sequence: CDR1 SGHTA, CDR2 FQGNSA. For the CDR3, the DNA is TGTGCCAGCAGCTTGGCGACAGGGAGCAATCAGCCCCAGCATTTT. Its protein is CASSLATGSNQPQHF.

The chain links TRBV27 to TRBJ2-7; the D gene is possibly TRBD1 (6 bases). Looked up from germline, CDR1 is MNHEY and CDR2 is SMNVEV (reference sequence). Between the trimmed V and J ends, which lost 1 base and 3 bases, there was a span of 10 bases. The CDR3 sequence is 14 residues long. The CDR3 region has the DNA TGTGCCAGCAGTTTATTTTCGGACAGCTACGAGCAGTACTTC. Amino acid sequence: CASSLFSDSYEQYF.

This sequence joins TRBV7-2 and TRBJ2-3; TRBD2 agrees at 12 bases. Losses at the gene ends were 4 bases for V and 8 bases for J; bases not matched to a gene: 1. CDR3 length: 13 amino acids. CDR1 is SGHTA, CDR2 FQGNSA, per germline. The CDR3 reads CASSSLAGGTQYF. The CDR3, as DNA: TGTGCCAGCAGCTCACTAGCGGGAGGTACGCAGTATTTT.

The V gene is TRBV5-1, the J gene TRBJ2-7; D is ambiguous. The germline V and J ends were trimmed by 2 bases and 0 bases, with 3 bases remaining between them. Germline loops: CDR1 SGHRS, CDR2 YFSETQ. CDR3 size: 12 residues. CDR3 in DNA: TGCGCCAGCAGCTTCGGCTCCTACGAGCAGTACTTC. Its translation is CASSFGSYEQYF.

DNA of the CDR3: TGTGCCAGCAGCTTCTATCAGGGGAGTGAAAAACTGTTTTTT. Translation gives CASSFYQGSEKLFF. The chain couples TRBV7-2 to TRBJ1-4; possibly TRBD1 for D (6 bases). The germline V gene has CDR1 SGHTA and CDR2 FQGNSA. The CDR3 loop spans 14 amino acids. With 3 bases removed from V and 7 bases from J, the gap between germline ends came to 12 bases.

This clone showed up just once. The J gene is TRBJ1-2, the V gene TRBV27; D is undetermined. The CDR3 totals 13 residues. The V gene's germline CDR1 is MNHEY and CDR2 SMNVEV (reference sequence). Deletions cut 4 bases from V and 2 bases from J, with 8 bases between. Here the CDR3 DNA reads TGTGCCAGCAGTTGGCGGGCCAACTATGGCTACACCTTC. Its protein is CASSWRANYGYTF.

The V gene is TRBV29-1, the J gene TRBJ1-5; D is possibly TRBD1 (6 bases). The CDR3 contains 12 residues. V lost 4 bases and J 3 bases, leaving 7 bases between the germline ends. CDR1 is SQVTM, CDR2 ANQGSEA, per germline. The CDR3 DNA follows: TGCAGCGTTGGACAGGCCAATCAGCCCCAGCATTTT. Translation: CSVGQANQPQHF. The entire variable domain, with the rest obtained from reference TRBV29-1 and TRBJ1-5, is as follows: SAVISQKPSRDICQRGTSLTIQCQVDSQVTMMFWYRQQPGQSLTLIATANQGSEATYESGFVIDKFPISRPNLTFSTLTVSNMSPEDSSIYLCSVGQANQPQHFGDGTRLSIL.

This rearrangement joins TRBV30 to TRBJ1-1; no firm D call. CDR3 length equals 11 residues. CDR1 is GTSNPN, CDR2 SVGIG, per germline (reference sequence). V shed 4 bases and J shed 0 bases, with 3 bases lying between them. The CDR3 loop is CAWILNTEAFF. CDR3 nucleotides: TGTGCCTGGATCTTGAACACTGAAGCTTTCTTT.

This chain connects TRBV7-2 to TRBJ1-2, with D uncertain. The CDR3 is made up of 13 amino acids. V lost 4 bases, J lost 2 bases, and 8 bases lay in between. Germline V gene data show CDR1 as SGHTA and CDR2 as FQGNSA. CDR3 coding DNA: TGTGCCAGCAGCTCCGGACGGAACTATGGCTACACCTTC. It codes for CASSSGRNYGYTF.

The table lists this clone with a few counts. J is TRBJ2-3 and V is TRBV10-3, with 10 bases lining up with TRBD2. The junction had 6 bases not matched to a gene; V was cut back by 6 bases and J by 3 bases. The CDR3 contains 15 residues. Germline V lookup: CDR1 ENHRY, CDR2 SYGVKD. In nucleotides, the CDR3 is TGTGCCATCAGCCAAGCGGGAGGGGGGACAGATACGCAGTATTTT. Protein sequence: CAISQAGGGTDTQYF.

The count of this clone is one. V gene TRBV4-1 combines with J gene TRBJ2-7; D is unclear. The germline V and J ends were trimmed by 4 bases and 7 bases, with 14 bases remaining between them. In germline, CDR1 is MGHRA, CDR2 YSYEKL. This CDR3 is 13 amino acids long. The CDR3 loop is CASSRGGIMEQYF. CDR3 sequence (DNA): TGCGCCAGCAGCCGGGGTGGAATTATGGAGCAGTACTTC.

The gene calls are TRBV11-2 and TRBJ2-1; D gene unclear. The V end lost 3 bases, the J end lost 2 bases, and 8 bases lay between the germline ends. Germline values: CDR1 SGHAT, CDR2 FQNNGV. The CDR3 loop spans 14 amino acids. CDR3 DNA sequence: TGTGCCAGCAGCTTGGTTGGAGCCTACAATGAGCAGTTCTTC. Translation gives CASSLVGAYNEQFF.

This chain connects TRBV20-1 to TRBJ1-1; D is unresolved. V lost 6 bases to trimming and J lost 0 bases, with 2 bases between them. The CDR3 contains 10 residues. The V gene's germline CDR1 is DFQATT and CDR2 SNEGSKA (reference sequence). In DNA form, the CDR3 reads TGCAGTGCCCTGAACACTGAAGCTTTCTTT. This encodes CSALNTEAFF.

This clone is a singleton in its sample. The rearrangement links TRBV9 to TRBJ2-3, with a weak D call TRBD2 (7 bases). The CDR3 contains 14 residues. Per germline, CDR1 SGDLS and CDR2 YYNGEE. Trimming left V 5 bases short and J 2 bases short, with 12 bases between. CDR3 protein: CASRPGGLTDTQYF. The CDR3 DNA is TGTGCCAGCAGGCCGGGGGGCCTCACAGATACGCAGTATTTT. Supplemented by reference TRBV9 and TRBJ2-3, the full variable domain reads DSGVTQTPKHLITATGQRVTLRCSPRSGDLSVYWYQQSLDQGLQFLIQYYNGEERAKGNILERFSAQQFPDLHSELNLSSLELGDSALYFCASRPGGLTDTQYFGPGTRLTVL.

The rearrangement joins TRBV6-6 to TRBJ1-2, with D possibly matching TRBD1 (5 bases). The CDR3 spans 13 residues. Germline-derived CDR1 and CDR2 are MNHNY and SVGAGI (reference sequence). V lost 4 bases to trimming and J lost 4 bases, with 10 bases between them. The DNA of the CDR3 is TGTGCCAGCAGTTCCCCACAGGTCTATGGCTACACCTTC. It translates to CASSSPQVYGYTF.

The rearrangement uses TRBV5-1 and TRBJ2-1, with 11 bases matching TRBD2. The CDR3 totals 15 residues. V lost 2 bases, J lost 8 bases, and 6 bases stayed unmatched. Germline V CDR1 and CDR2: SGHRS, YFSETQ. CDR3 sequence: CASSLTSGRGYEQFF. The DNA of the CDR3 is TGCGCCAGCAGCTTAACTAGCGGGAGAGGGTATGAGCAGTTCTTC.

The V call is TRBV5-4, the J call TRBJ2-7; D unresolved. CDR1 is SGHNT, CDR2 YYREEE, per germline (reference sequence). Trimming removed 5 bases at V and 6 bases at J, with 12 bases between. The CDR3 is 12 residues long. CDR3 sequence reads: CASSHANREQYF. CDR3 bases: TGTGCCAGCAGTCATGCGAACCGCGAGCAGTACTTC. Full variable domain (missing parts from reference TRBV5-4 and TRBJ2-7): ETGVTQSPTHLIKTRGQQVTLRCSSQSGHNTVSWYQQALGQGPQFIFQYYREEENGRGNFPPRFSGLQFPNYSSELNVNALELDDSALYLCASSHANREQYFGPGTRLTVT.

The table lists this clone with a count of one. V and J are TRBV18 and TRBJ1-1, with TRBD1 matching 8 bases. Germline V gene data show CDR1 as KGHSH and CDR2 as LQKENI. This CDR3 is 15 amino acids long. With V trimmed by 1 base and J by 0 bases, 1 base remained unmatched. CDR3 DNA: TGTGCCAGCTCACCACGGACAGGGATGAACACTGAAGCTTTCTTT. Translation: CASSPRTGMNTEAFF.

This clone appeared a single time. The rearrangement links TRBV6-5 to TRBJ2-7; the D gene is possibly TRBD1 (6 bases). CDR3 length: 14 amino acids. Germline V gene data show CDR1 as MNHEY and CDR2 as SVGAGI. V lost 2 bases to trimming and J lost 2 bases, with 10 bases between them. The CDR3 region is CASSYGQTAYEQYF. CDR3 sequence (DNA): TGTGCCAGCAGTTACGGACAGACAGCCTACGAGCAGTACTTC.

The chain is built from TRBV5-4 and TRBJ1-3; perhaps TRBD1 as D (6 bases). This CDR3 has 16 residues. The V and J ends lost 0 bases and 4 bases respectively, with 14 bases between them. Germline lookup yields CDR1 SGHNT and CDR2 YYREEE (reference sequence). CDR3 coding DNA: TGTGCCAGCAGCTTGGGAGGGGGACTCTCGGGAAACACCATATATTTT. Its protein product is CASSLGGGLSGNTIYF. Based on the CDR3 plus reference TRBV5-4 and TRBJ1-3, the full variable domain is ETGVTQSPTHLIKTRGQQVTLRCSSQSGHNTVSWYQQALGQGPQFIFQYYREEENGRGNFPPRFSGLQFPNYSSELNVNALELDDSALYLCASSLGGGLSGNTIYFGEGSWLTVV.

The gene calls are TRBV5-6 and TRBJ1-5, with D unclear. This CDR3 comprises 14 residues. CDR1 and CDR2 from the germline V gene are SGHDT and YYEEEE. Trimming stripped 4 bases from V and 3 bases from J, with 11 bases between. The CDR3 bases are TGTGCCAGCAGCCTGGGCCAGTTCAATCAGCCCCAGCATTTT. It is translated as CASSLGQFNQPQHF.